The 15 T cell receptor beta chains presented below share a single source sample, sequenced in a study of cytomegalovirus exposure and HLA in healthy donors. 60 Vbeta and 13 Jbeta primers were used in PCR. The assay was immunoSEQ multiplex PCR, and TCRdb's table has in-frame clones only and misses some. Here the sample spans roughly 120,000 clones, roughly three quarters being singletons. Sequencing used PBMCs. The receptors here all came from a woman between 50 and 59 years old in good health and CMV-seropositive.

This clone was seen just once. The V gene is TRBV5-6, the J gene TRBJ2-2, with TRBD2 identical over 7 bases. The trim removed 0 bases at V and 4 bases at J, leaving 3 bases unmatched. The CDR3 covers 15 residues. CDR1 is SGHDT, CDR2 YYEEEE, per germline. CDR3 in amino acids: CASSLEGGFTGELFF. The CDR3 DNA sequence: TGTGCCAGCAGCTTGGAGGGAGGGTTCACCGGGGAGCTGTTTTTT.

J is TRBJ2-3 and V is TRBV2, with TRBD2 matching over 10 bases. V was clipped by 4 bases and J by 6 bases; unmatched bases: 10. Germline lookup yields CDR1 SNHLY and CDR2 FYNNEI. The CDR3 loop spans 16 amino acids. The CDR3 spells CASSALGAGGVDTQYF. The DNA of the CDR3 is TGTGCCAGCAGTGCCCTTGGAGCGGGGGGGGTGGATACGCAGTATTTT.

The chain uses TRBV2 and TRBJ1-5, with D possibly being TRBD1 (5 bases). CDR1 SNHLY and CDR2 FYNNEI come from the germline V gene. Trimming left V 4 bases short and J 5 bases short, with 6 bases between. The CDR3 is 12 amino acids. The CDR3 DNA reads as TGTGCCAGCAGTGGGGGGGATCAGCCCCAGCATTTT. The encoded protein is CASSGGDQPQHF.

CDR3 DNA sequence: TGTGCCAGCAGCCGGGGACAGTCGATGAACACTGAAGCTTTCTTT. Its translation: CASSRGQSMNTEAFF. This rearrangement joins TRBV6-6 to TRBJ1-1; 7 bases map to TRBD1. Germline V gene lookup returns CDR1 MNHNY and CDR2 SVGAGI (reference sequence). Trimming at V came to 6 bases and at J to 0 bases, leaving 7 bases not matched to a gene. The CDR3 length is 15 residues.

The V and J genes are TRBV27 and TRBJ1-1, with 11 bases identical to TRBD1. V was pared by 5 bases and J by 5 bases, with 4 bases of the junction left unmatched. Germline V gives CDR1 MNHEY, CDR2 SMNVEV (reference sequence). The CDR3 runs to 14 residues. DNA of the CDR3: TGTGCCAGCAGTATCGGGACAGGGGGAACTGAAGCTTTCTTT. This gives the protein CASSIGTGGTEAFF.

The CDR3 spells CASSKDGSGYYEQYF. For the CDR3, the DNA is TGTGCCAGTAGTAAGGATGGTAGCGGATACTACGAGCAGTACTTC. The V and J genes are TRBV19 and TRBJ2-7; a weak D match, TRBD2 (6 bases). Trimming cost V 4 bases and J 3 bases, with 16 bases left between them. Germline-derived CDR1 and CDR2 are LNHDA and SQIVND (reference sequence). The CDR3 contains 15 residues.

The chain recombines TRBV7-9 with TRBJ1-2; 7 nucleotides agree with TRBD1. V shed 6 bases and J 2 bases; nucleotides not matched to a gene: 6. The CDR3 totals 14 residues. CDR1 is SEHNR and CDR2 is FQNEAQ in the germline V gene (reference sequence). DNA for the CDR3: TGTGCCAGCAGTCCCGACAGGGCAAACTATGGCTACACCTTC. Amino acid sequence: CASSPDRANYGYTF.

The genes are TRBV19 and TRBJ2-1; 13 nucleotides match TRBD2. From germline, CDR1 is LNHDA and CDR2 SQIVND (reference sequence). The CDR3 has 17 amino acids. J was trimmed by 9 bases and V by 7 bases; bases with no gene match: 15. DNA of the CDR3: TGTGCCAGTATCCCAAATCCGGGACTAGCGGGATCGGGTGAGCAGTTCTTC. As protein: CASIPNPGLAGSGEQFF.

This chain uses TRBV5-6 with TRBJ2-3; 9 bases align to TRBD1. The V gene's germline CDR1 is SGHDT and CDR2 YYEEEE. The CDR3 totals 15 residues. Trimming took 4 bases from V and 0 from J; bases not matched to a gene: 3. The CDR3: CASSLTGGSTDTQYF. CDR3 sequence (DNA): TGTGCCAGCAGCCTGACAGGGGGTAGCACAGATACGCAGTATTTT.

The rearrangement uses TRBV7-3 and TRBJ1-2, with TRBD1 as a possible D gene (5 bases). The length of the CDR3 is 13 residues. Trimming removed 5 bases from V and 5 bases from J, with 12 bases in between. The germline V gene has CDR1 SGHTA and CDR2 FQGTGA. This CDR3 is CASSAGGTYGYTF. In nucleotides, the CDR3 is TGTGCCAGCAGCGCCGGGGGAACTTATGGCTACACCTTC. Complete variable domain (other parts from reference TRBV7-3 and TRBJ1-2): GAGVSQTPSNKVTEKGKYVELRCDPISGHTALYWYRQSLGQGPEFLIYFQGTGAADDSGLPNDRFFAVRPEGSVSTLKIQRTERGDSAVYLCASSAGGTYGYTFGSGTRLTVV.

The V and J genes are TRBV2 and TRBJ2-5, with 8 bases matching TRBD2. V gave up 7 bases and J gave up 0 bases; unmatched junction bases: 7. The CDR3 covers 15 residues. The germline CDR1 and CDR2 sequences are SNHLY and FYNNEI. The CDR3 region has the DNA TGTGCCAGCAAGTTGCGGGGGGTGTACCAAGAGACCCAGTACTTC. Its protein product is CASKLRGVYQETQYF.

The chain recombines TRBV5-4 with TRBJ2-7; 11 nucleotides line up with TRBD2. This CDR3 is built from 15 residues. V gave up 0 bases and J gave up 3 bases; unmatched junction bases: 2. Germline V CDR1 and CDR2: SGHNT, YYREEE (reference sequence). The CDR3 protein is CASSLATSGNYEQYF. The CDR3 DNA reads TGTGCCAGCAGCTTGGCGACTAGCGGGAACTACGAGCAGTACTTC.

This clone has just a few counts. V is TRBV14 and J is TRBJ1-1; TRBD1 might be the D (5 bases). The V and J ends lost 5 bases and 0 bases respectively, with 13 bases between them. The CDR3 consists of 15 residues. Germline V gives CDR1 SGHDN, CDR2 FVKESK. The CDR3 coding sequence is TGTGCCAGCAGCAAGGCTGGGGCCCTGAACACTGAAGCTTTCTTT. This codes for CASSKAGALNTEAFF. Variable domain in full (rest from reference TRBV14 and TRBJ1-1): EAGVTQFPSHSVIEKGQTVTLRCDPISGHDNLYWYRRVMGKEIKFLLHFVKESKQDESGMPNNRFLAERTGGTYSTLKVQPAELEDSGVYFCASSKAGALNTEAFFGQGTRLTVV.

This chain links TRBV7-3 with TRBJ2-3, with D hard to call. CDR3 length: 14 amino acids. The germline CDR1 and CDR2 sequences are SGHTA and FQGTGA. V lost 6 bases to trimming and J lost 3 bases, with 13 bases between them. In DNA form, the CDR3 reads TGTGCCAGCAGTTTCCTGGGCGAGACAGATACGCAGTATTTT. This translates into CASSFLGETDTQYF.

The chain combines TRBV5-8 with TRBJ2-6, with D possibly being TRBD1 (5 bases). The CDR3 consists of 15 residues. Per germline, CDR1 SGHTS and CDR2 YDEGEE. V was clipped by 0 bases and J by 4 bases, with 8 bases between them. This CDR3 reads CASSLASGGANVLTF. CDR3 DNA sequence: TGTGCCAGCAGCTTGGCCTCAGGGGGGGCCAACGTCCTGACTTTC.